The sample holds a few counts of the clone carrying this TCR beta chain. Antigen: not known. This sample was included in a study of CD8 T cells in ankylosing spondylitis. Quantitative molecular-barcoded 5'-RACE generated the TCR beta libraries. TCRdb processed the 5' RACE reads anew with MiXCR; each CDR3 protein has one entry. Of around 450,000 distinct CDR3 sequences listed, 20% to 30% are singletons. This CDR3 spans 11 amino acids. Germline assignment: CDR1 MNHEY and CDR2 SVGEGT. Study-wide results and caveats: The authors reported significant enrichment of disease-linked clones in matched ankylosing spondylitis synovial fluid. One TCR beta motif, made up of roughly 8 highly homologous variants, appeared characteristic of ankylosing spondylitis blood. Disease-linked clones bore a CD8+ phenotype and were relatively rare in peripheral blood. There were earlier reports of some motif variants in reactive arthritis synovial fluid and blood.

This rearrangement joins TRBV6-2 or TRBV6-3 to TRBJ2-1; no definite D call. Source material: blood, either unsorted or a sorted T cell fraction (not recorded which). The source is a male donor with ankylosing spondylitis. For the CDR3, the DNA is TGTGGGGCTAGTTCCTACAATGAGCAGTTCTTC. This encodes CGASSYNEQFF.